This T cell receptor beta chain originates from a study of blood T cells in healthy people across ages. The second PCR ran roughly 6 to 11 cycles with a sample-barcoded 5' primer and J-beta primers. TCRdb re-derived calls from the 5' RACE reads in MiXCR, one entry per CDR3 protein. This table has 550,000 to 750,000 distinct CDR3 sequences, 20% to 25% appearing once. CDR3 length equals 16 residues. V lost 3 bases and J lost 1, with 14 bases in between. As regards this clonotype: What it binds is not known.

Study-level findings and limits: PBMCs that were unsorted prevented a conclusive naive versus antigen-experienced comparison.

The clonotype originates from a man aged 70-80 years in good health. The V gene is TRBV12-3 or TRBV12-4, the J gene TRBJ2-3, with D unresolved. The material sequenced was blood. The CDR3 bases are TGTGCCAGCAGTTTTGGATCGACCGCCCGCACAGATACGCAGTATTTT. This codes for CASSFGSTARTDTQYF.